This record covers a single T cell receptor beta chain. Antigen specificity is unknown. The CDR3 contains 13 residues. CDR1 is SGHRS and CDR2 is YFSETQ in the germline V gene. With 2 bases removed from V and 5 bases from J, the gap between germline ends came to 10 bases. Using immunoSEQ multiplex PCR, the repertoire was profiled, and TCRdb retains in-frame clones only, with some absent. This sample yields tens of thousands of clones, of which around 76% are seen a single time; 1.5% to 2.5% belongs to the top ten. The record originates from a study of memory CD4+ T cells and cytomegalovirus serostatus. Overall study: This sample comes from healthy Belgian adults, fewer than 10 CMV seropositive, about 23 seronegative.

General study points: CD4+ memory repertoires contained about 40% of the roughly 150 reported CMV TCRbeta sequences. CMV serostatus prediction reached median AUC 0.95, or 0.91 with US-trained model.

Single viable CD3+CD4+CD8-CD45RO+ cells were sorted as the memory CD4+ T cells. CMV serostatus came from serum IgG against pp150, pp28, p38, p52. The sample taken for sequencing was memory CD4+ T cells from blood. This sequence joins TRBV5-1 and TRBJ1-2; D is ambiguous. The source of this sequence is an adult in good health and CMV-seronegative. The CDR3 loop is CASSLTVGYGYTF. DNA for the CDR3: TGCGCCAGCAGCTTAACAGTGGGTTATGGCTACACCTTC. Drawing the rest from reference TRBV5-1 and TRBJ1-2, the complete variable domain is KAGVTQTPRYLIKTRGQQVTLSCSPISGHRSVSWYQQTPGQGLQFLFEYFSETQRNKGNFPGRFSGRQFSNSRSEMNVSTLELGDSALYLCASSLTVGYGYTFGSGTRLTVV.